These 25 T cell receptor beta chains share one sample of origin, sequenced in a study of cytomegalovirus exposure and HLA in healthy donors. Researchers ran the PCR with 60 Vbeta and 13 Jbeta primers. The data were produced by immunoSEQ multiplex PCR, yet TCRdb's version contains in-frame clones alone and is incomplete. The table includes under 200,000 clones, 75% to 80% detected once. Specimen: PBMCs. The receptors originated from a woman aged 40 to 49 in good health and CMV-seropositive.

This clone was seen a few times. The gene calls are TRBV4-1 and TRBJ2-1; maybe TRBD2 (6 bases). The germline V gene encodes CDR1 MGHRA and CDR2 YSYEKL. V was trimmed by 0 bases and J by 9 bases, leaving 12 bases between them. This CDR3 region has 14 residues. This CDR3 reads CASSQDRVGGEQFF. CDR3 in DNA: TGCGCCAGCAGCCAAGATCGGGTGGGGGGTGAGCAGTTCTTC.

The rearrangement links TRBV5-1 to TRBJ2-3, with 10 bases matching TRBD2. The trim removed 7 bases at V and 5 bases at J, leaving 13 bases unmatched. The germline CDR1 and CDR2 sequences are SGHRS and YFSETQ. The CDR3 runs to 16 residues. The CDR3 DNA sequence: TGCGCCAGCGTAGAATTAAGCGGGGGGGCAGGAGATACGCAGTATTTT. Its translation: CASVELSGGAGDTQYF.

The gene calls are TRBV7-2 and TRBJ1-5, with unresolved D. Germline values: CDR1 SGHTA, CDR2 FQGNSA. The CDR3 consists of 12 residues. V was trimmed by 2 bases and J by 4 bases, leaving 3 bases between them. DNA for the CDR3: TGTGCCAGCAGCTTACAAAATCAGCCCCAGCATTTT. Its protein product is CASSLQNQPQHF.

The chain couples TRBV4-1 to TRBJ2-2; perhaps TRBD2 as D (6 bases). There are 14 residues in the CDR3. V lost 4 bases, J lost 7 bases, and 13 bases lay in between. Germline loops: CDR1 MGHRA, CDR2 YSYEKL. CDR3 in amino acids: CASSRPGEGGELFF. CDR3 in DNA: TGCGCCAGCAGCCGCCCGGGGGAAGGCGGGGAGCTGTTTTTT.

The V gene is TRBV5-1, the J gene TRBJ2-7, with 8 bases that match TRBD2. Germline V gene data show CDR1 as SGHRS and CDR2 as YFSETQ. There are 17 residues in the CDR3. The V segment lost 4 bases and the J segment 4 bases; nucleotides outside the gene matches: 16. The CDR3 loop reads CASSPGGGAGVGYEQYF. DNA for the CDR3: TGCGCCAGCAGCCCGGGAGGAGGAGCGGGAGTAGGGTACGAGCAGTACTTC.

V and J are TRBV28 and TRBJ1-5, with D hard to call. The CDR3 extends over 12 amino acids. Germline CDR1 is MDHEN and CDR2 is SYDVKM. V was pared by 5 bases and J by 4 bases, with 6 bases between. CDR3 amino acids: CASSQANQPQHF. The CDR3 DNA is TGTGCCAGCAGTCAGGCTAATCAGCCCCAGCATTTT.

The genes are TRBV27 and TRBJ2-7; tentatively, D is TRBD1 (6 bases). The germline V gene has CDR1 MNHEY and CDR2 SMNVEV (reference sequence). The CDR3 covers 14 residues. The V end was cut by 4 bases, the J end by 0 bases, with 10 bases between. CDR3 protein: CASSSRDNSYEQYF. The CDR3 DNA reads as TGTGCCAGCAGTTCCCGGGACAACTCCTACGAGCAGTACTTC.

The chain uses TRBV4-3 and TRBJ2-7, with D possibly matching TRBD1 (6 bases). Between the trimmed V and J ends, which lost 1 base and 3 bases, there was a span of 13 bases. The germline V gene encodes CDR1 LGHNA and CDR2 YSLEER. The CDR3 spans 15 residues. The CDR3 DNA reads TGCGCCAGCAGCCAAGGGACAGCGACTTTCTACGAGCAGTACTTC. Protein product: CASSQGTATFYEQYF.

This clone was seen more than once but under ten times. The CDR3 bases are TGTGCCTGGAGCGGACCCGGACAGGCCCGAGGAGGTGGCTACACCTTC. This codes for CAWSGPGQARGGGYTF. This chain connects TRBV30 to TRBJ1-2; 7 positions agree with TRBD1. The V and J ends lost 3 bases and 7 bases, in that order; junction bases with no gene match: 17. CDR3 length equals 16 residues. Germline lookup yields CDR1 GTSNPN and CDR2 SVGIG (reference sequence).

The V and J genes are TRBV7-8 and TRBJ2-7, with 8 bases lining up with TRBD1. J gave up 1 base and V 5 bases, and 7 bases lay outside the gene matches. Per germline, CDR1 SGHVS and CDR2 FQNEAQ. The CDR3 loop spans 15 amino acids. Here the CDR3 reads CASSVQGAASYEQYF. The DNA for the CDR3 is TGTGCCAGCAGCGTTCAGGGGGCCGCATCCTACGAGCAGTACTTC. Complete variable domain (other parts from reference TRBV7-8 and TRBJ2-7): GAGVSQSPRYKVAKRGQDVALRCDPISGHVSLFWYQQALGQGPEFLTYFQNEAQLDKSGLPSDRFFAERPEGSVSTLKIQRTQQEDSAVYLCASSVQGAASYEQYFGPGTRLTVT.

The CDR3 sequence is CASSSDQREFETQYF. The CDR3 nucleotides are TGTGCCAGCAGCTCAGACCAGCGGGAGTTTGAGACCCAGTACTTC. The chain uses TRBV7-8 and TRBJ2-5; TRBD2 agrees at 8 bases. Trimming removed 4 bases from V and 5 bases from J; junction bases left unmatched: 9. The germline V gene encodes CDR1 SGHVS and CDR2 FQNEAQ. The CDR3 loop spans 15 amino acids. Based on the CDR3 plus reference TRBV7-8 and TRBJ2-5, the full variable domain is GAGVSQSPRYKVAKRGQDVALRCDPISGHVSLFWYQQALGQGPEFLTYFQNEAQLDKSGLPSDRFFAERPEGSVSTLKIQRTQQEDSAVYLCASSSDQREFETQYFGPGTRLLVL.

A remark on this clone: Other DNA sequences in this specimen translate into the identical CDR3. The chain joins TRBV27 to TRBJ1-2; 11 bases map to TRBD1. The CDR3 spans 15 residues. V was clipped by 6 bases and J by 2 bases; unmatched bases: 5. Per germline, CDR1 MNHEY and CDR2 SMNVEV (reference sequence). Written as DNA, the CDR3 is TGTGCCAGCAGCTCCGGGACAGGGGGAAACTATGGCTACACCTTC. Amino acid sequence: CASSSGTGGNYGYTF.

The gene calls are TRBV7-8 and TRBJ1-2; TRBD1 might be the D (6 bases). The CDR3 has 16 amino acids. V was clipped by 3 bases and J by 6 bases, with 20 bases between them. Germline V gene lookup returns CDR1 SGHVS and CDR2 FQNEAQ. The CDR3 nucleotides are TGTGCCAGCAGCTTGGGGGTCCAGGGGCAGAGCGATGGCTACACCTTC. Amino acids: CASSLGVQGQSDGYTF.

This clone appeared a few times. The chain employs TRBV5-1 and TRBJ2-2; TRBD1 agrees at 10 bases. Germline CDR1 reads SGHRS; CDR2 reads YFSETQ. This CDR3 spans 17 amino acids. Unmatched junction bases numbered 4, after V lost 0 bases and J lost 2 bases. Here the CDR3 DNA reads TGCGCCAGCAGCTTGGGACAGGGGGCCCAAAACACCGGGGAGCTGTTTTTT. Its translation: CASSLGQGAQNTGELFF.

V usage is TRBV7-2 and J usage is TRBJ1-1; 8 nucleotides align to TRBD1. Germline lookup yields CDR1 SGHTA and CDR2 FQGNSA. The length of the CDR3 is 15 residues. After removal of 4 bases from V and 6 bases from J, the junction contained 10 bases not matched to a gene. The CDR3 nucleotides read TGTGCCAGCAGCTCTCCCCCGGGACAGGTAGCTGAAGCTTTCTTT. Amino acid sequence: CASSSPPGQVAEAFF.

This clone was detected only a few times. The chain is built from TRBV7-9 and TRBJ1-1, with D perhaps TRBD1 (6 bases). The CDR3 is 14 residues long. In germline, CDR1 is SEHNR, CDR2 FQNEAQ (reference sequence). Deletions cut 1 base from V and 5 bases from J, with 11 bases between. The CDR3 DNA is TGTGCCAGCAGCTTAGGACTACAGGGTACTGAAGCTTTCTTT. It is translated as CASSLGLQGTEAFF.

The gene calls are TRBV7-9 and TRBJ1-5; no definite D call. V lost 5 bases and J lost 5, with 13 bases in between. The CDR3 is 14 residues long. The V gene's germline CDR1 is SEHNR and CDR2 FQNEAQ (reference sequence). The CDR3 DNA reads as TGTGCCAGCAGCCGAGGAGAAGGTGATCAGCCCCAGCATTTT. Protein product: CASSRGEGDQPQHF. The full variable domain, its missing parts supplied by reference TRBV7-9 and TRBJ1-5, is DTGVSQNPRHKITKRGQNVTFRCDPISEHNRLYWYRQTLGQGPEFLTYFQNEAQLEKSRLLSDRFSAERPKGSFSTLEIQRTEQGDSAMYLCASSRGEGDQPQHFGDGTRLSIL.

The chain has TRBV2 and TRBJ1-3; 12 bases align to TRBD1. This CDR3 contains 18 residues. The junction had 9 bases not matched to a gene; V was cut back by 6 bases and J by 0 bases. Germline loops: CDR1 SNHLY, CDR2 FYNNEI. The DNA of the CDR3 is TGTGCCAGCAGCGCGGGACAGGGGGCGAGGGACTCTGGAAACACCATATATTTT. It encodes CASSAGQGARDSGNTIYF.

The V call is TRBV14, the J call TRBJ2-5; tentative D call: TRBD2 (7 bases). The CDR3 loop spans 15 amino acids. V was trimmed by 3 bases and J by 4 bases, leaving 15 bases between them. From germline, CDR1 is SGHDN and CDR2 FVKESK. Written as DNA, the CDR3 is TGTGCCAGCAGCCATCTCGGGGGGCCGTCAGAGACCCAGTACTTC. Translating gives CASSHLGGPSETQYF.

The V and J genes are TRBV7-9 and TRBJ1-2; TRBD1 aligns across 8 bases. CDR1 is SEHNR, CDR2 FQNEAQ, per germline (reference sequence). The CDR3 extends over 13 amino acids. V lost 3 bases to trimming and J lost 3 bases; unmatched junction nucleotides: 0. The CDR3 protein is CASSLGQDYGYTF. The CDR3 nucleotides are TGTGCCAGCAGCTTGGGACAGGACTATGGCTACACCTTC.

In this sample, this clone turned up a few times. V usage is TRBV10-3 and J usage is TRBJ2-4, with a tentative D call TRBD2 (5 bases). This CDR3 spans 17 amino acids. Germline-derived CDR1 and CDR2 are ENHRY and SYGVKD. Trimming left V 0 bases short and J 0 bases short, with 12 bases between. The CDR3 protein is CAISESAERLAKNIQYF. DNA for the CDR3: TGTGCCATCAGTGAGTCAGCGGAGAGACTAGCCAAAAACATTCAGTACTTC.

The chain joins TRBV7-8 to TRBJ2-3; D call uncertain. The V end lost 2 bases, the J end lost 1 base, and 13 bases lay between the germline ends. CDR1 and CDR2 (germline): SGHVS, FQNEAQ. The length of the CDR3 is 16 residues. CDR3 coding DNA: TGTGCCAGCAGCTTACTTTACGGTTCGGGCACAGATACGCAGTATTTT. The encoded protein is CASSLLYGSGTDTQYF.

This chain connects TRBV10-3 to TRBJ2-6; 10 bases line up with TRBD2. V shed 3 bases, J shed 1 base, and the junction held 9 bases outside the gene matches. This CDR3 has 19 amino acids. CDR1 and CDR2 (germline): ENHRY, SYGVKD. The CDR3 region is CAISEMGLARPSGANVLTF. CDR3 nucleotide sequence: TGTGCCATCAGTGAAATGGGACTAGCGAGACCATCTGGGGCCAACGTCCTGACTTTC.

This clone turned up a few times. V gene TRBV7-9 combines with J gene TRBJ2-5; D possibly corresponds to TRBD2 (6 bases). Trimming pared 6 bases from V and 4 bases from J, leaving 15 bases between. CDR1 SEHNR and CDR2 FQNEAQ come from the germline V gene (reference sequence). The CDR3 is 14 amino acids. The CDR3 protein is CASRGSGRSETQYF. In DNA form, the CDR3 reads TGTGCCAGCAGGGGTAGCGGTAGATCAGAGACCCAGTACTTC.

CDR3 DNA sequence: TGTGCCAGCAGCGACCAGGGTGAGCAGTTCTTC. It specifies CASSDQGEQFF. The J gene is TRBJ2-1, the V gene TRBV7-2; tentatively, D is TRBD1 (5 bases). Deletions cut 5 bases from V and 9 bases from J, with 8 bases between. The CDR3 loop spans 11 amino acids. Germline V gives CDR1 SGHTA, CDR2 FQGNSA.